This TCR beta chain comes out of a study of blood T cell repertoires in COVID-19. Study background: Donors in the United States, Italy and Spain gave samples during acute or convalescent COVID-19. T cells, B-cell-depleted T cells, or PBMCs supplied cDNA or gDNA.

The CDR3 consists of 13 residues. The germline V gene encodes CDR1 LNHDA and CDR2 SQIVND (reference sequence). Trimming pared 7 bases from V and 1 base from J, leaving 10 bases between. The count of this clone is one. In the source study's methods: Amplification of reference gene primers was used by the study to estimate nucleated cell counts. Measured with immunoSEQ multiplex PCR; TCRdb has only the in-frame clones, and not every one. The D gene and trimming were derived from the DNA, and the V and J assignments and clone size from that table. Among 200,000 to 250,000 clones listed, 70% to 90% were seen once.

The rearrangement links TRBV19 to TRBJ1-2; weak D call: TRBD1 (5 bases). The clonotype was recovered from a man between 60 and 70 years old with acute or convalescent COVID-19. Sequencing was carried out using peripheral blood. This chain's CDR3 is CASTQGHNYGYTF. In nucleotides, the CDR3 is TGTGCCAGTACCCAGGGCCATAACTATGGCTACACCTTC.